A single TCR beta chain is shown here with its context. What antigen it recognizes has not been identified. No much larger clonotype is one base removed from it; base qualities were not supplied. Ophthalmopathy patients had moderately to severely active disease, Clinical Activity Score of at least 3, NOSPECS grade of at least 4, and duration under 3 months. Exclusion was applied to patients with uncontrolled infections, other autoimmune diseases, pregnancy or lactation. Diagnoses relied on clinical symptoms, serum thyroxine and TRAb, thyroid ultrasound and orbital computed tomography. PBMCs were separated from roughly 9.6 ml of fresh peripheral blood using Ficoll-Paque density gradient centrifugation. Total RNA was extracted with Trizol reagent, and quality was checked on an Agilent 2100 Bioanalyzer. This sample is part of a study of T cells in Graves' hyperthyroidism and ophthalmopathy (dated by TCRdb to between 2018 and 2021). For the study in its entirety: Peripheral blood samples were taken at the time of initial diagnosis, prior to any treatment. To identify TCR V-J signatures that set the groups apart, the researchers used a discovery cohort of 100 patients, made up of 40 to 45 with Graves' ophthalmopathy and approximately 57 with stable Graves' hyperthyroidism. Whether ophthalmopathy could be predicted prospectively was tested in an independent validation cohort made up of some 20 hyperthyroidism patients plus 17 patients who later progressed to ophthalmopathy. For training and testing, the 100 or so patients in the discovery cohort were randomly divided in a 7:3 ratio. The study also compared thyroid tissue and blood T-cell repertoires from roughly six Graves' hyperthyroidism patients. After sampling, hyperthyroidism patients received methimazole starting at 30 mg daily, and ophthalmopathy patients received high-dose intravenous methylprednisolone. According to the paper, TCR Vbeta CDR3 sequencing was carried out on about 140 peripheral blood samples, which came from 40 to 45 ophthalmopathy, approximately 72 hyperthyroidism and roughly 17 progressor patients.

The CDR3 contains 20 residues, cysteine and phenylalanine counted. Solely the CDR3 DNA is kept, with 60 bases framed from the first base. V was cut back by 0 bases and J by 0 bases, leaving a gap of 21 bases between them. Via the germline V gene, CDR1 is KGHSH and CDR2 LQKENI. The TCR beta CDR3 regions were amplified from RNA transcripts. The first round of RT-PCR for the TCR CDR3 was performed with the HTBI primer set and the Qiagen OneStep RT-PCR kit. The libraries were constructed in a second round of multiplex PCR and then size-selected and purified. The libraries were sequenced on an Illumina HiSeq2000 using paired-end 100 bp reads. In the original analysis: SOAPnuke was used to process the raw data, throwing out any read that contained adapters or uncalled bases, had a mean Phred below 15, or lacked an exact constant-primer or identifier match. COPE v1.2.5 was used to merge high-quality paired reads, and clonotypes were defined as unique nucleotide sequences. Clonotypes were aligned to IMGT TRBV, TRBD and TRBJ reference segments using MiTCR v1.1. The analysis included only V-J combinations with a frequency above 0.0001, which together covered more than 98% of the repertoires. The TCS score was defined as F50 (clonal expansion) divided by E x V (chaos), with BLOSUM62-based TCRdist calculated between CDR3 peptides within each V-J. Welch's t-statistics and random forest reduced approximately 520 V-J features to around 14, which were used in a naive Bayes classifier (R e1071). The raw public data were reprocessed by TCRdb itself: fastp quality trimming at Q25, MiXCR clonotype calling, in-frame beta chains only. Rows are combined by CDR3 protein, so each entry shows the most common genes and DNA. TCRdb, not the authors, supplied the V and J calls. Across this sample there are some 500,000 distinct CDR3 sequences, with about 16% seen only once. The ten top clones hold less than 30% of the sample.

The full study reports these points: No statistical method was used to set the sample size in advance, and investigators knew the group allocation. Most expanded thyroid clonotypes (frequency above 0.001) were also found in blood, which suggests that blood repertoires may mirror thyroid immune responses. In validation, progression to ophthalmopathy was predicted by the model with approximately 67% sensitivity and 72% to 85% specificity, a median of approximately 6.5 months before onset. A 13 V-J signature model separated ophthalmopathy from stable hyperthyroidism, with 87.88% sensitivity and just under 84% specificity in cross-validation and 80%/75% in testing.

The chain is made from TRBV18 and TRBJ1-5; TRBD1 is perhaps the D gene, given 6 matching bases. The sequenced sample was blood. This receptor was obtained from a woman aged 25 to 45 with Graves' ophthalmopathy. The CDR3 region has the sequence CASSPPSKGGMAYSNQPQHF. The nucleotide sequence reads TGTGCCAGCTCACCACCGAGTAAAGGGGGAATGGCATATAGCAATCAGCCCCAGCATTTT.